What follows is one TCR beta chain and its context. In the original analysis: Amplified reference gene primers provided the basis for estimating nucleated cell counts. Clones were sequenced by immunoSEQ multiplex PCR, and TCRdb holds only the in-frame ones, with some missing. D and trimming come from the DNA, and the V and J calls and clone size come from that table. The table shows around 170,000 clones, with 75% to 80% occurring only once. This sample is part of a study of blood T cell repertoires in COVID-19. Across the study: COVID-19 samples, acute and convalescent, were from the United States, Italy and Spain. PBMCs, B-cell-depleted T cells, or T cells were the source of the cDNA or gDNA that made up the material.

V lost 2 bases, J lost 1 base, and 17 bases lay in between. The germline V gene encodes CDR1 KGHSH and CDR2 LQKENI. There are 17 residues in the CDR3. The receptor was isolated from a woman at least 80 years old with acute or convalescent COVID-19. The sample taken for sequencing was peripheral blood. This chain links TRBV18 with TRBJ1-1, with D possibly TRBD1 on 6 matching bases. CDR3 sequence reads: CASSPFAEGRGNTEAFF. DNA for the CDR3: TGTGCCAGCTCACCATTCGCGGAAGGCAGGGGGAACACTGAAGCTTTCTTT.